Shown below are 10 T cell receptor beta chains from a single sample sequenced in a study of T cell repertoires in cytomegalovirus infection. MiXCR was run by TCRdb on the reads, yielding one entry per CDR3 protein. Of about 180,000 distinct CDR3 sequences listed, roughly a sixth are singletons. Sequenced sample: CD8+ T cells from PBMCs. The receptors stem from a human donor in good health (CMV status not recorded). Some clones in this sample may be carry-over from other donors' samples.

The chain is built from TRBV5-6 and TRBJ2-7; D is ambiguous. The CDR3 is 13 residues long. Germline V gene lookup returns CDR1 SGHDT and CDR2 YYEEEE. Trimming shortened V by 0 bases and J by 3 bases, and 7 bases separated the two germline ends. CDR3 protein: CASSLGHRYEQYF. In nucleotides, the CDR3 is TGTGCCAGCAGCTTGGGGCATCGCTACGAGCAGTACTTC. Filled out from reference TRBV5-6 and TRBJ2-7, the complete variable domain reads DAGVTQSPTHLIKTRGQQVTLRCSPKSGHDTVSWYQQALGQGPQFIFQYYEEEERQRGNFPDRFSGHQFPNYSSELNVNALLLGDSALYLCASSLGHRYEQYFGPGTRLTVT.

This clonotype was detected only a few times. The CDR3 region has the DNA TGTGCCAGCAGTTTAGCGCGCAGGAGTGAAGCTTTCTTT. Amino acid sequence: CASSLARRSEAFF. The chain recombines TRBV12-3 or TRBV12-4 with TRBJ1-1; D gene uncertain. This CDR3 region has 13 residues. V was pared by 0 bases and J by 7 bases, with 9 bases between.

This clonotype was seen a handful of times. The rearrangement uses TRBV28 and TRBJ2-7; D gene uncertain. Germline V CDR1 and CDR2: MDHEN, SYDVKM. This CDR3 comprises 16 residues. V was cut by 6 bases and J by 1 base, with 19 bases left in between. Written as DNA, the CDR3 is TGTGCCAGCAGCCTGGCGTACAGCGACCCGTCCTACGAGCAGTACTTC. Protein product: CASSLAYSDPSYEQYF.

The table lists this clonotype with a few counts. This chain links TRBV6-2 or TRBV6-3 with TRBJ2-7; D ambiguous. V was pared by 3 bases and J by 5 bases, with 14 bases between. The CDR3 contains 14 residues. CDR1 is MNHEY, CDR2 SVGEGT, per germline. CDR3 amino acids: CASSYFLQNDEQYF. Here the CDR3 DNA reads TGTGCCAGCAGTTATTTTTTACAGAACGACGAGCAGTACTTC.

In its sample, this clonotype was seen a few times. The chain has TRBV2 and TRBJ2-1, with D possibly being TRBD2 (6 bases). The germline CDR1 and CDR2 sequences are SNHLY and FYNNEI. This CDR3 contains 13 residues. The ends were cut back, 7 bases at V and 3 bases at J, with 10 bases in the middle. CDR3 in amino acids: CASIAGLYNEQFF. In nucleotides, the CDR3 is TGTGCCAGCATCGCGGGGCTCTACAATGAGCAGTTCTTC.

This clonotype was seen once. V is TRBV4-3 and J is TRBJ2-7; 7 bases fit TRBD2. The CDR3 is made up of 15 amino acids. V gave up 0 bases and J gave up 1 base; unmatched junction bases: 3. Germline V gene lookup returns CDR1 LGHNA and CDR2 YSLEER. The CDR3, as DNA: TGCGCCAGCAGCCAAGAACGGGGGGTATCCTACGAGCAGTACTTC. Residues: CASSQERGVSYEQYF.

This clonotype was detected a few times. V and J are TRBV7-9 and TRBJ2-7, with D perhaps TRBD1 or TRBD2 (5 bases each). This CDR3 has 15 residues. The V gene lost 1 base and the J gene lost 3 bases, with 13 bases spanning the gap. Germline V CDR1 and CDR2: SEHNR, FQNEAQ (reference sequence). CDR3 region: CASSLEVGPYYEQYF. CDR3 DNA sequence: TGTGCCAGCAGCTTAGAGGTGGGACCCTACTACGAGCAGTACTTC.

V and J are TRBV7-6 and TRBJ1-1; 7 bases line up with TRBD1. Germline CDR1 is SGHVS and CDR2 is FNYEAQ. This CDR3 spans 14 amino acids. V lost 3 bases and J lost 2; bases outside the gene matches: 3. The CDR3 nucleotides are TGTGCCAGCAGCTTGGGACAGATTAACACTGAAGCTTTCTTT. This sequence encodes CASSLGQINTEAFF.

This clonotype was observed a handful of times. The chain uses TRBV20-1 and TRBJ2-7, with TRBD2 as a possible D gene (6 bases). V gave up 4 bases and J gave up 5 bases, with 12 bases separating them. Germline V CDR1 and CDR2: DFQATT, SNEGSKA (reference sequence). There are 12 residues in the CDR3. The CDR3 nucleotides are TGCAGTGCTACTGATGGGACTCACGAGCAGTACTTC. Encoded protein: CSATDGTHEQYF.

A few counts support this clonotype. This chain joins TRBV5-6 and TRBJ2-5, with D unclear. The CDR3 is made up of 14 amino acids. Trimming removed 0 bases at V and 1 base at J, with 7 bases between. The V gene's germline CDR1 is SGHDT and CDR2 YYEEEE. CDR3 sequence: CASSLGQPQETQYF. In DNA, the CDR3 is TGTGCCAGCAGCTTGGGGCAGCCCCAAGAGACCCAGTACTTC.